Sequencing of this T cell receptor beta chain was carried out in a study of blood T cell repertoires in COVID-19. Study overall: T cells, B-cell-depleted T cells, or PBMCs provided the cDNA or gDNA that served as material.

Only in-frame clones appear in the TCRdb table, and some are missing; sequencing was by immunoSEQ multiplex PCR. The sample includes roughly 100,000 clones, 75% to 90% of them seen just once. Germline values: CDR1 SGHTA, CDR2 FQGNSA. The V and J ends lost 2 bases and 5 bases respectively, with 6 bases between them. This CDR3 contains 12 residues. J is TRBJ2-5 and V is TRBV7-2; possibly TRBD1 for D (5 bases). What was sequenced was peripheral blood. This clonotype was sampled from a woman older than 75 with acute or convalescent COVID-19. This CDR3 is CASSLKGETQYF. CDR3 nucleotides: TGTGCCAGCAGCTTAAAGGGGGAGACCCAGTACTTC.